The 28 T cell receptor beta chains below come from one sample, sequenced in a study of siplizumab effects on memory and regulatory T cells. Sequenced by immunoSEQ multiplex PCR; TCRdb stores in-frame clones only, minus some. The sample lists under 100,000 clones; 87% were seen once. The sequenced sample was Tregs sorted from blood. The source is a human donor in good health.

J is TRBJ1-6 and V is TRBV7-2; D possibly corresponds to TRBD1 (6 bases). The CDR3 runs to 15 residues. Trimming shortened V by 3 bases and J by 7 bases, and 13 bases separated the two germline ends. Germline V gives CDR1 SGHTA, CDR2 FQGNSA. The chain's CDR3 is CASSFNLGGNSPLHF. The CDR3 region has the DNA TGTGCCAGCAGCTTTAATTTGGGGGGCAATTCACCCCTCCACTTT.

This clone occurred a few times. The rearrangement links TRBV5-6 to TRBJ2-2; D unclear. The germline V gene has CDR1 SGHDT and CDR2 YYEEEE. There are 16 residues in the CDR3. Trimming removed 4 bases from V and 3 bases from J, with 16 bases in between. The chain's CDR3 is CASSPSPGSDTGELFF. DNA of the CDR3: TGTGCCAGCAGCCCCAGCCCCGGTAGTGACACCGGGGAGCTGTTTTTT.

The V gene is TRBV27, the J gene TRBJ1-5; D is undetermined. Trimming removed 4 bases from V and 4 bases from J, with 14 bases in between. This CDR3 spans 15 amino acids. Germline CDR1 reads MNHEY; CDR2 reads SMNVEV (reference sequence). Written as DNA, the CDR3 is TGTGCCAGCAGTTCTAGCCCCTTATATAATCAGCCCCAGCATTTT. This sequence encodes CASSSSPLYNQPQHF.

This chain links TRBV5-5 with TRBJ1-6; the D is unclear. The CDR3 contains 16 residues. Germline CDR1 reads SGHKS; CDR2 reads YYEKEE (reference sequence). With 2 bases removed from V and 0 bases from J, the gap between germline ends came to 9 bases. The chain's CDR3 is CASSFLSSSYNSPLHF. Here the CDR3 DNA reads TGTGCCAGCAGCTTCCTGTCTAGCTCCTATAATTCACCCCTCCACTTT.

The chain combines TRBV21-1 with TRBJ2-1; the table's D call, TRBD2, was not checked against the DNA. TRBV21-1 is given as a pseudogene. CDR3 length equals 12 residues. CDR3 DNA: TGTGCCAGCAAGCGGGGGAGCAATGAGCAGTTCTTC. Its translation: CASKRGSNEQFF.

V and J are TRBV19 and TRBJ1-2; 8 bases fit TRBD1. V lost 7 bases, J lost 4 bases, and 17 bases stayed unmatched. Germline assignment: CDR1 LNHDA and CDR2 SQIVND (reference sequence). The CDR3 is 17 residues long. The CDR3 nucleotides are TGTGCCAGTACTAACCACAGGGGGAGTCCAACATCCTATGGCTACACCTTC. Translation gives CASTNHRGSPTSYGYTF.

The rearrangement joins TRBV7-3 to TRBJ2-4; D assignment may be TRBD1 or TRBD2 (6 bases each). V was pared by 5 bases and J by 3 bases, with 14 bases between. This CDR3 has 15 amino acids. Looked up from germline, CDR1 is SGHTA and CDR2 is FQGTGA. The CDR3 reads CASSLQGGGKNIQYF. The CDR3 DNA reads TGTGCCAGCAGCCTACAGGGAGGAGGCAAAAACATTCAGTACTTC.

This chain joins TRBV5-1 and TRBJ2-5; D uncertain. Trimming stripped 1 base from V and 2 bases from J, with 6 bases between. This CDR3 has 13 residues. From germline, CDR1 is SGHRS and CDR2 YFSETQ. CDR3 in DNA: TGCGCCAGCAGCTTGATCCCGCAAGAGACCCAGTACTTC. It encodes CASSLIPQETQYF.

V is TRBV19 and J is TRBJ2-2; a weak D match, TRBD1 (6 bases). V dropped 6 bases and J dropped 5 bases, with 16 bases sitting between them. There are 15 residues in the CDR3. Germline V CDR1 and CDR2: LNHDA, SQIVND (reference sequence). CDR3 residues: CASRTNRVGTGELFF. CDR3 sequence (DNA): TGTGCCAGTAGAACCAACAGGGTGGGGACCGGGGAGCTGTTTTTT.

This chain uses TRBV6-6 with TRBJ2-3; no firm D call. Trimming shortened V by 5 bases and J by 2 bases, and 8 bases separated the two germline ends. CDR3 length equals 13 residues. CDR1 and CDR2 (germline): MNHNY, SVGAGI (reference sequence). For the CDR3, the DNA is TGTGCCAGCAGTCAAAGGGCCACAGATACGCAGTATTTT. Translating gives CASSQRATDTQYF.

The genes are TRBV5-4 and TRBJ2-6; TRBD1 is a possible D gene (6 bases). The CDR3 has 15 residues. Germline V CDR1 and CDR2: SGHNT, YYREEE (reference sequence). Deletions cut 8 bases from V and 0 bases from J, with 12 bases between. CDR3 loop: CASHNRVSGANVLTF. CDR3 bases: TGTGCCAGTCATAACAGGGTCTCTGGGGCCAACGTCCTGACTTTC.

V and J are TRBV10-2 and TRBJ2-6; D gene uncertain. The V end lost 8 bases, the J end lost 1 base, and 15 bases lay between the germline ends. The CDR3 spans 16 residues. Germline V gene data show CDR1 as WSHSY and CDR2 as SAAADI. This CDR3 is CASRSLLGSGANVLTF. The CDR3 nucleotides are TGCGCCAGCCGGAGTCTACTGGGGTCTGGGGCCAACGTCCTGACTTTC.

This rearrangement joins TRBV5-1 to TRBJ1-4, with D unresolved. V lost 4 bases and J lost 0, with 10 bases in between. Germline loops: CDR1 SGHRS, CDR2 YFSETQ. This CDR3 comprises 15 residues. The CDR3 spells CASSHRGATNEKLFF. The CDR3 DNA reads TGCGCCAGCAGCCACAGAGGTGCAACTAATGAAAAACTGTTTTTT.

This clone appeared once. The rearrangement joins TRBV19 to TRBJ1-2; 7 bases line up with TRBD1. The CDR3 contains 11 residues. The trim removed 6 bases at V and 13 bases at J, leaving 8 bases unmatched. The germline V gene has CDR1 LNHDA and CDR2 SQIVND (reference sequence). CDR3 coding DNA: TGTGCCAGTAGCAGGACAGGACCTCTCACCTTC. It is translated as CASSRTGPLTF.

The chain links TRBV5-4 to TRBJ1-1, with a possible D match to TRBD1 (6 bases). The CDR3 is made up of 15 amino acids. CDR1 and CDR2 (germline): SGHNT, YYREEE (reference sequence). V was shortened by 0 bases and J by 5 bases, with 14 bases between the two germline ends. CDR3 sequence (DNA): TGTGCCAGCAGCTTGGATAGGGGGGGTAGGACTGAAGCTTTCTTT. As protein: CASSLDRGGRTEAFF.

The V gene is TRBV6-4, the J gene TRBJ2-7, with 13 bases lining up with TRBD2. The germline V gene encodes CDR1 MRHNA and CDR2 SNTAGT. The CDR3 consists of 16 residues. V gave up 4 bases and J gave up 0 bases; unmatched junction bases: 3. The CDR3 DNA reads TGTGCCAGCAGTGGCGGGACTAGCGGGATCTCCTACGAGCAGTACTTC. It is translated as CASSGGTSGISYEQYF.

This clone was detected once. The V gene is TRBV11-1, the J gene TRBJ1-1; D perhaps matches TRBD1 (5 bases). The V and J ends lost 6 bases and 9 bases respectively, with 14 bases between them. The CDR3 consists of 12 residues. CDR1 SGHAT and CDR2 FQDESV come from the germline V gene (reference sequence). DNA for the CDR3: TGTGCCAGCAGTCGAGGGGCAACTAAAGCTTTCTTT. This gives the protein CASSRGATKAFF.

The chain carries TRBV1 and TRBJ2-6; TRBD1, the table's D call, was not compared with the DNA. TRBV1 is annotated as a pseudogene. The CDR3 has 17 amino acids. For the CDR3, the DNA is TGCACCAGCAGCCAAGATCAACAGTTCACTGGGGCCAACGTCCTGACTTTC. Translation: CTSSQDQQFTGANVLTF.

This clone appeared a single time. The J gene is TRBJ2-5, the V gene TRBV11-2, with 8 bases fitting TRBD1. The germline V gene encodes CDR1 SGHAT and CDR2 FQNNGV. J lost 3 bases, V lost 3 bases, and 9 bases had no gene match. The CDR3 extends over 16 amino acids. CDR3 in DNA: TGTGCCAGCAGCTTTTGGGCAGGGGGCGGGGAAGAGACCCAGTACTTC. Its translation is CASSFWAGGGEETQYF.

The V gene is TRBV7-8, the J gene TRBJ2-2; a possible D gene is TRBD1 (5 bases). V was trimmed by 2 bases and J by 5 bases, leaving 15 bases between them. The CDR3 contains 16 residues. In germline, CDR1 is SGHVS, CDR2 FQNEAQ. The chain's CDR3 is CASSLIAQEGTGELFF. DNA for the CDR3: TGTGCCAGCAGCTTAATCGCACAGGAAGGGACCGGGGAGCTGTTTTTT.

This clone has just one count. The chain couples TRBV4-2 to TRBJ1-1; no definite D call. The CDR3 consists of 13 residues. The germline gives CDR1 LGHNA, CDR2 YNFKEQ. The ends were cut back, 2 bases at V and 1 base at J, with 5 bases in the middle. This CDR3 is CASSQRRNTEAFF. The DNA for the CDR3 is TGTGCCAGCAGCCAAAGGAGGAACACTGAAGCTTTCTTT.

This clone has just one count. This sequence joins TRBV7-9 and TRBJ1-1; D perhaps matches TRBD1 (6 bases). Germline assignment: CDR1 SEHNR and CDR2 FQNEAQ (reference sequence). V was cut by 3 bases and J by 1 base, with 12 bases left in between. The CDR3 covers 15 residues. This CDR3 is CASSFRGAPNTEAFF. Written as DNA, the CDR3 is TGTGCCAGCAGCTTCAGGGGTGCGCCGAACACTGAAGCTTTCTTT.

Sample share makes this clone medium-sized. The chain joins TRBV2 to TRBJ1-5; no definite D call. Trimming shortened V by 6 bases and J by 5 bases, and 14 bases separated the two germline ends. Germline V lookup: CDR1 SNHLY, CDR2 FYNNEI. There are 14 residues in the CDR3. CDR3 sequence: CASSEYKADQPQHF. CDR3 sequence (DNA): TGTGCCAGCAGCGAATATAAGGCGGATCAGCCCCAGCATTTT.

J is TRBJ2-3 and V is TRBV28, with 10 bases matching TRBD2. Germline V gene lookup returns CDR1 MDHEN and CDR2 SYDVKM. V lost 5 bases, J lost 6 bases, and 17 bases stayed unmatched. This CDR3 region has 18 residues. The DNA for the CDR3 is TGTGCCAGCAGTCCCCTGGGGGAGCGGGGGGGCGAGGAGGATACGCAGTATTTT. This sequence encodes CASSPLGERGGEEDTQYF.

The chain combines TRBV30 with TRBJ2-7, with a weak D call TRBD1 (7 bases). Germline V gives CDR1 GTSNPN, CDR2 SVGIG (reference sequence). The CDR3 consists of 13 residues. Between the trimmed V and J ends, which lost 5 bases and 2 bases, there was a span of 13 bases. Here the CDR3 DNA reads TGTGCCTGGGAGGCAGGGGGGACCTACGAGCAGTACTTC. Its translation: CAWEAGGTYEQYF.

V usage is TRBV7-9 and J usage is TRBJ1-5; 7 bases agree with TRBD1. Per the germline V gene, CDR1 is SEHNR and CDR2 is FQNEAQ (reference sequence). V lost 5 bases to trimming and J lost 3 bases; unmatched junction nucleotides: 4. This CDR3 is built from 14 residues. The CDR3 region has the DNA TGTGCCAGCAGCCACACAGGGGACAATCAGCCCCAGCATTTT. This codes for CASSHTGDNQPQHF.

V usage is TRBV4-1 and J usage is TRBJ1-2; 11 nucleotides line up with TRBD1. Germline loops: CDR1 MGHRA, CDR2 YSYEKL. V lost 5 bases and J lost 7; bases outside the gene matches: 12. This CDR3 has 16 amino acids. The CDR3 DNA follows: TGCGCCAGCAGCTTGGACAGGGGGCAGTCAGGAGGTGGCTACACCTTC. This translates into CASSLDRGQSGGGYTF.

V gene TRBV11-2 combines with J gene TRBJ2-5; 11 bases are shared with TRBD1. Germline CDR1 is SGHAT and CDR2 is FQNNGV. The CDR3 sequence is 16 residues long. V was clipped by 5 bases and J by 5 bases; unmatched bases: 10. CDR3 amino acids: CASSLGQGAATETQYF. In DNA form, the CDR3 reads TGTGCCAGCAGCCTCGGACAGGGGGCGGCTACGGAGACCCAGTACTTC. Filled out from reference TRBV11-2 and TRBJ2-5, the complete variable domain reads EAGVAQSPRYKIIEKRQSVAFWCNPISGHATLYWYQQILGQGPKLLIQFQNNGVVDDSQLPKDRFSAERLKGVDSTLKIQPAKLEDSAVYLCASSLGQGAATETQYFGPGTRLLVL.